Listed below are T cell receptor beta chains from one sample, sequenced in a study of blood T cells in healthy people across ages. MiXCR, run by TCRdb on the 5' RACE reads, gives a single entry per CDR3 protein. The sample shows approximately 680,000 distinct CDR3 sequences, about a third of them seen only once. The sequencing sample was made of blood. These receptors were obtained from a woman older than 75 in good health. Each CDR3 is given with its conserved first and last residue. Fields, in order: clone size, V gene, D gene, J gene, CDR3 DNA, CDR3 protein. D genes are given only for firm matches. Clone size is shown for a subset of rows, as once, few, many or a class of expanded clone.

many	TRBV7-8	.	TRBJ2-7	TGTGCCAGCAGCTTAGAGGGGGGGAGCATCCCCTACGAGCAGTACTTC	CASSLEGGSIPYEQYF
once	TRBV7-2	.	TRBJ2-7	TGTGCCAGCAGCCCCGCCCGTGACCATAACTACGAGCAGTACTTC	CASSPARDHNYEQYF
many	TRBV6-1	TRBD1	TRBJ1-6	TGTGCCAGCCAACGGGACAGGTATAATTCACCCCTCCACTTT	CASQRDRYNSPLHF
many	TRBV6-2/TRBV6-3	.	TRBJ2-5	TGTGCCAGCAGTTCCTCGACCTTCCTAGAGACCCAGTACTTC	CASSSSTFLETQYF
.	TRBV5-1	.	TRBJ2-1	TGCGCCAGCAGCTTGGTTCTTAGCGGAGGGGCCGGTGTGCAGTTCTTC	CASSLVLSGGAGVQFF
many	TRBV28	TRBD2	TRBJ2-7	TGTGCCAGCAGCCAAACTAGCGGGGTCTCCTACGAGCAGTACTTC	CASSQTSGVSYEQYF
.	TRBV15	.	TRBJ2-7	TGCGCCACCAGCAGTAAGGACAAAGAGACCCGGTACTTC	CATSSKDKETRYF
many	TRBV11-2	.	TRBJ2-7	TGTGCCAGCAGCTTAGATAGTCAGGGAGGCTCCTACGAGCAGTACTTC	CASSLDSQGGSYEQYF
many	TRBV7-3	.	TRBJ2-1	TGTGCCAGCAGCTTACGGCAGCACAATGAGCAGTTCTTC	CASSLRQHNEQFF
.	TRBV7-9	.	TRBJ1-4	TGTGCCAGCAGCTTACAGGCCAGTAATGAAAAACTGTTTTTT	CASSLQASNEKLFF
.	TRBV6-5	.	TRBJ1-5	TGTGCCAGCAAGACCCGATGCGGGGGCAACAATCAGCCCCAGCATTTT	CASKTRCGGNNQPQHF
few	TRBV30	.	TRBJ1-1	TGTGCCTGGACGAGGCAGCTGAGCACTGAAGCTTTCTTT	CAWTRQLSTEAFF
many	TRBV7-3	TRBD2	TRBJ2-5	TGTGCCAGCAGCTTAAGGGGGACTAGCGGGGAGACCCAGTACTTC	CASSLRGTSGETQYF
few	TRBV28	TRBD1	TRBJ1-1	TGTGCCAGCAGTCTATGGACAGGGGACACTGAAGCTTTCTTT	CASSLWTGDTEAFF
many	TRBV12-3/TRBV12-4	.	TRBJ2-7	TGTGCCAGCAGCAGGGGACAAATTTACGAGCAGTACTTC	CASSRGQIYEQYF
.	TRBV3-1	.	TRBJ1-5	TGTGCCAGCAGCCCCCAGTATTATAGCAATCAGCCCCAGCATTTT	CASSPQYYSNQPQHF
.	TRBV7-9	.	TRBJ2-1	TGTGCCAGCAGCTTAGGACAAGCGGCCTCCCAGGAGCAGTTCTTC	CASSLGQAASQEQFF
many	TRBV7-6	.	TRBJ1-6	TGTGCCAGCAGCCTAGGGACGGGGAGGAACTATAATTCACCCCTCCACTTT	CASSLGTGRNYNSPLHF
many	TRBV20-1	TRBD1	TRBJ1-4	TGCAGTGCTAGACGCGGGACAGGGAGAGGTGAAAAACTGTTTTTT	CSARRGTGRGEKLFF
many	TRBV11-2	.	TRBJ2-1	TGTGCCAGCAGCTCGTTCGCCTACAATGAGCAGTTCTTC	CASSSFAYNEQFF
.	TRBV7-9	.	TRBJ1-4	TGTGCCAGCAGCTTAAACACAGGGCCAGACGAAAAACTGTTTTTT	CASSLNTGPDEKLFF
many	TRBV4-3	TRBD2	TRBJ2-5	TGCGCCAGCAGCCAAGATCCGGCGGGGGGCCAAGAGACCCAGTACTTC	CASSQDPAGGQETQYF
many	TRBV5-8	.	TRBJ2-6	TGTGCCAGCAGCTCACCGGGTCGGGCTGGGGCCAACGTCCTGACTTTC	CASSSPGRAGANVLTF
.	TRBV7-9	TRBD2	TRBJ2-4	TGTGCCAGCAGCTTAGGACTAGCGGGGCCGAACATTCAGTACTTC	CASSLGLAGPNIQYF
.	TRBV7-9	.	TRBJ2-2	TGTGCCAGCAGCTTAGCCCCTACTCAGAGTTACACCGGGGAGCTGTTTTTT	CASSLAPTQSYTGELFF
many	TRBV10-3	.	TRBJ1-4	TGTGCCATCAGCTCCGGGGGGGGCACCACTAATGAAAAACTGTTTTTT	CAISSGGGTTNEKLFF
many	TRBV20-1	TRBD1	TRBJ1-5	TGCAGTGCTAGAGATGGGGGACAGCCTGATAATCAGCCCCAGCATTTT	CSARDGGQPDNQPQHF
many	TRBV29-1	.	TRBJ2-6	TGCAGCGTTGAAGGAGGGGGGGCTGGGGCCAACGTCCTGACTTTC	CSVEGGGAGANVLTF
.	TRBV7-2	TRBD2	TRBJ2-7	TGTGCCAGCAGCCCCCGGGTAGCGGGATCCTCGGGCGAGCAGTACTTC	CASSPRVAGSSGEQYF
few	TRBV28	.	TRBJ1-5	TGTGCCAGCAGTTTATCCGGGATGCCAGGGCGCGTCTCCCCCCAGCATTTT	CASSLSGMPGRVSPQHF
.	TRBV7-9	TRBD1	TRBJ2-3	TGTGCCAGCGCAGGAGGGACAGGGAGTTACGAGCAGTATTTT	CASAGGTGSYEQYF
few	TRBV24-1	.	TRBJ2-2	TGTGCCACCAGTGGCCTACAAGGGGGGGTTGCCGGGGAGCTGTTTTTT	CATSGLQGGVAGELFF
many	TRBV4-1	.	TRBJ1-5	TGCGCCAGCAGCCAACAGGGTTTCGCTCAGCCCCAGCATTTT	CASSQQGFAQPQHF
many	TRBV6-2/TRBV6-3	.	TRBJ2-7	TGTGCCAGCAGTCCTAGAATCCACGAGCAGTACTTC	CASSPRIHEQYF
.	TRBV6-5	.	TRBJ2-1	TGTGCCAGCAGTTACTCCTCGGGCAGGTACAATGAGCAGTTCTTC	CASSYSSGRYNEQFF
.	TRBV18	.	TRBJ2-7	TGTGCCAGCTCACGGTCCGCCCTAACCAATGAGCAGTACTTC	CASSRSALTNEQYF
few	TRBV5-1	.	TRBJ1-1	TGCGCCAGCAGCTTGGACGGGATAGGAACTGAAGCTTTCTTT	CASSLDGIGTEAFF
many	TRBV28	TRBD1	TRBJ1-5	TGTGCCAGCAGTCCATGGGGACAGGGGTGGGACCTAGGTAGCAATCAGCCCCAGCATTTT	CASSPWGQGWDLGSNQPQHF
many	TRBV2	.	TRBJ2-5	TGTGCCAGCGGTAGGGGGGGTGTCCAAGAGACCCAGTACTTC	CASGRGGVQETQYF
once	TRBV19	TRBD1	TRBJ2-6	TGTGCCAGTAGGATGATGACAGGGGGGGCTGGGGCCAACGTCCTGACTTTC	CASRMMTGGAGANVLTF
.	TRBV20-1	.	TRBJ2-7	TGCAGTGCTAGAGATAGAGGGTTGGATGAGCAGTACTTC	CSARDRGLDEQYF
.	TRBV4-2	.	TRBJ1-1	TGTGCCAGCAGCCAAGATCTCGCCGGACCAAAGGCTGAAGCTTTCTTT	CASSQDLAGPKAEAFF
.	TRBV2	TRBD1	TRBJ1-5	TGTGCCATCAGTAGGGGGACAGGGGTTCAGCCCCAGCATTTT	CAISRGTGVQPQHF
.	TRBV6-1	TRBD1	TRBJ1-5	TGTGCCAGCAGTGAAGCGAGGACAGGGAGGCAGCCCCAGCATTTT	CASSEARTGRQPQHF
.	TRBV20-1	.	TRBJ2-7	TGCAGTGCTAGACCGGGTTTGGGGGCCTACGAGCAGTACTTC	CSARPGLGAYEQYF
many	TRBV5-6	TRBD2	TRBJ2-1	TGTGCCAGCAGCTTAGGCCTAGCGGGGGCACTCAATGAGCAGTTCTTC	CASSLGLAGALNEQFF
many	TRBV5-1	.	TRBJ1-4	TGCGCCAGCAGCGGCTCAACTAATGAAAAACTGTTTTTT	CASSGSTNEKLFF